This TCR beta chain was observed in a study of T cell responses to AZD1222 COVID-19 vaccine (dated by TCRdb to the early 2020s). A note on the overall study: AZD1222 recipients given second doses at about 4 weeks or at about 12 weeks were pooled, since spike-specific TCR depth and breadth were not found to differ between the two schedules. TCR sequencing was performed for 230 to 250 trial participants, of whom about 200 were given two doses of AZD1222 and about 25 were given two doses of MenACWY control vaccine. Trial participants were enrolled by age into subgroups of 18-55, 56-69 and 70-plus years, and 148, 28 and 57 TCR-sequenced participants, respectively, were included in these subgroups. Overall study results and their limits: After two AZD1222 doses, both the breadth and the depth of spike-specific TCRs were significantly higher than at day 0 and than in MenACWY recipients. Reportedly, almost half of the unique spike-specific TCRs recognized epitopes lying outside the regions that are mutated in the B.1.351 and B.1.1.7 variants. Conclusions about previously exposed vaccinees are limited because only six or seven AZD1222 recipients were SARS-CoV-2 seropositive at baseline. In the small 56-69-year group, the increase in depth fell short of significance, most likely because of low power. Participants were mostly white British, with more females than males. The authors suggested clonal diversity may have been underestimated. The vaccine-associated CD4 TCRs covered the entire spike protein, and the dominant responses fell in regions 160-218 and 743-854. Because no day 14 peak-response samples were available, the repertoires could be characterized only after the peak T cell response.

The CDR3 regions of human TCRbeta chains were subjected to immunosequencing. Regarding the original processing steps: Repertoire TCRs were matched against a reference library of SARS-CoV-2-specific TCRs generated with the MIRA antigen-specificity platform. Breadth was defined as the fraction of unique TCRs that were SARS-CoV-2-associated, and depth was defined as the fraction of total T cells that were SARS-CoV-2-associated. Using the MIRA data, every spike-specific TCR was mapped to the spike region that the TCR reacted to and assigned to either a CD4 or a CD8 class. Log10-transformed breadth and depth values were compared by one-way ANOVA with Sidak's multiple comparisons tests. Here the immuneACCESS table is served through TCRdb, limited to in-frame sequences with V and J called. Missing clones are a known gap in these copies; in checked studies unresolved V genes cover under half, and the rest lacks a known reason. The DNA was the basis for D and trimming; V, J and clone size are from that table. For this sample there are under 130,000 clones; about 88% appear just once. Of the sample, 9.1% is held by the ten largest clones.

The time point label here, explained by the study, means: baseline before first vaccination. Vaccinee samples came from UK trials COV001 and COV002, including a single-blind randomized controlled phase 2/3 trial of AZD1222 (ChAdOx1 nCoV-19) in healthy adults. For TCRbeta chain sequencing, PBMC samples were collected from trial participants at day 0 and at day 28 after the second dose. With respect to this clone: Its antigen remains undetermined. The input lacks base qualities; no much larger clone sits a single base away.

This sequence was found in an adult in good health. Sequenced here: peripheral blood, sampled on day 0 of AZD1222 vaccination.

The DNA is as follows: TGTGCCAGCAGCCTCCGGTCAGATTCACCCCTCCACTTT. This gives the protein CASSLRSDSPLHF. The sequence joins TRBV7-2 to TRBJ1-6, with the identity of the D gene unclear. V loses 5 bases of germline sequence and J loses 8 bases, and the interval between the two ends is 10 bases. CDR3 length: 13 amino acids, cysteine to phenylalanine. The CDR3 DNA has 39 bases and is translated from base 1. CDR1 and CDR2 are read off the germline V gene as SGHTA and FQGNSA.